A few counts support the clone carrying this TCR beta chain. Its matching antigen is unknown. This sample was taken from a study of beta chain features in type 1 diabetes. Study as a whole: All samples yielded roughly 100,000,000 examined sorted cells. Study observations and caveats: Moderate yet significant TCRB CDR3 shortening was seen in Type 1 diabetes patients in all four CD4+ subsets.

The whole isolated RNA underwent reverse transcription, so sequencing captured expressed TCRB transcripts. The protocol was immunoSEQ multiplex PCR, while the TCRdb copy is restricted to in-frame clones and leaves out a portion. The top ten clones hold roughly 7% of a sample with hundreds of thousands of clones, 14% of them seen once. The sample comprised central memory CD4+ T cells from blood. The receptor comes from a young man in good health.

CDR3 sequence reads: CASSPGTSVTGELFF. The CDR3 nucleotides read TGTGCCAGCAGCCCCGGGACTAGCGTCACCGGGGAGCTGTTTTTT. The V and J genes are TRBV9 and TRBJ2-2, with 10 bases aligning to TRBD2. The CDR3 loop spans 15 amino acids. Germline trimming cut 4 bases from V and 4 bases from J; bases unmatched to any gene: 4. CDR1 is SGDLS and CDR2 is YYNGEE in the germline V gene.